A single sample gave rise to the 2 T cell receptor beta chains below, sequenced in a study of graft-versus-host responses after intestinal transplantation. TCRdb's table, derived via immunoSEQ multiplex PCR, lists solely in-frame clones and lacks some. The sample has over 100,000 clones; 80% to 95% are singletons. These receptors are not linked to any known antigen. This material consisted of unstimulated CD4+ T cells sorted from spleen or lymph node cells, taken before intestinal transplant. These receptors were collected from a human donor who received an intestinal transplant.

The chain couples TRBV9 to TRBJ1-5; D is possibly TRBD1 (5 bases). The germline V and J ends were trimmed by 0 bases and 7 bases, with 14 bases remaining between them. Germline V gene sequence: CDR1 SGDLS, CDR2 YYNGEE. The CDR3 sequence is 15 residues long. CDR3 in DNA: TGTGCCAGCAGCGTAGAGGCCGGGGCGGACCAGCCCCAGCATTTT. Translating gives CASSVEAGADQPQHF.

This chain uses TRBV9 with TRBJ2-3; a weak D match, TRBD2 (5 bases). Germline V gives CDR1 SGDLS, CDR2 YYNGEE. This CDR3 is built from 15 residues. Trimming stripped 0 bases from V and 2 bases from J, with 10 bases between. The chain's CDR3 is CASSVGHSATDTQYF. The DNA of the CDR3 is TGTGCCAGCAGCGTAGGGCATAGCGCCACAGATACGCAGTATTTT.